This T cell receptor (beta chain) was obtained from a study of neurological immune-mediated disorders. The study's findings and limits: HTLV-1-associated myelopathy ranked highest for TCR clonal expansion and multiple sclerosis lowest, beneath healthy controls.

Unsorted libraries were prepared from 2 million PBMCs held at -80 C. 5'RACE with 10-nucleotide random UMIs produced the cDNA. MiXCR was run by TCRdb on the 5' RACE reads, yielding one entry per CDR3 protein. The data show approximately 50,000 distinct CDR3 sequences, around a tenth seen once. Germline V lookup: CDR1 SGHDT, CDR2 YYEEEE. CDR3 length equals 14 residues. The V end lost 0 bases, the J end lost 6 bases, and 12 bases lay between the germline ends. This clonotype came up many times. As yet, its antigen is unknown. Sequencing used PBMCs. The chain links TRBV5-6 to TRBJ1-1; D remains ambiguous. The receptor was derived from a man in his sixties or seventies with HTLV-1-associated myelopathy (HAM/TSP). DNA of the CDR3: TGTGCCAGCAGCTTGGGGGGAGGGAAGGCTGAAGCTTTCTTT. It specifies CASSLGGGKAEAFF.